The 28 T cell receptor beta chains below all came from one sample that was sequenced in a study of T cell clones after liver transplantation (dated by TCRdb to the late 2010s). Library method: the immunoSEQ multiplex PCR assay. TCRdb took this table from immuneACCESS and kept in-frame rearrangements with V and J called. Such tables lack part of the clones; where checked against another copy, unresolved V genes explain under half of the gap, and the rest is unexplained. The table for this sample lists 50,000 to 60,000 clones; around three quarters of them were counted only once. 2.8% of the sample is taken by the ten largest. The material sequenced was CD4+ T cells from blood, taken at the approximately 16-month timepoint. The origin of the receptors is a human patient who received a liver transplant. Once a transplant has taken place, some T cells may be donor derived.

The chain is built from TRBV10-1 and TRBJ2-3; D is unclear. V lost 3 bases to trimming and J lost 10 bases, with 20 bases between them. CDR1 WNHNN and CDR2 SYGVQD come from the germline V gene (reference sequence). CDR3 length equals 15 residues. The CDR3 DNA is TGCGCCAGCAGTGATTTTCGGAACGGGTGGGGTCCGCAGTATTTT. Its protein is CASSDFRNGWGPQYF.

This clone was detected a few times. The chain employs TRBV6-5 and TRBJ1-4; perhaps TRBD1 as D (5 bases). Looked up from germline, CDR1 is MNHEY and CDR2 is SVGAGI. The ends were cut back, 7 bases at V and 4 bases at J, with 16 bases in the middle. The CDR3 runs 15 residues. The chain's CDR3 is CASKIGSGVNEKLFF. In DNA form, the CDR3 reads TGTGCCAGCAAAATAGGATCGGGGGTTAATGAAAAACTGTTTTTT.

V gene TRBV23-1 combines with J gene TRBJ1-1; 7 bases fit TRBD1. TRBV23-1 is an ORF; its function is uncertain. The CDR3 spans 16 residues. The V and J ends lost 0 bases and 1 base, in that order; junction bases with no gene match: 5. This chain's CDR3 is CASSQSLGTENTEAFF. The CDR3 nucleotides are TGCGCCAGCAGTCAATCGTTAGGGACAGAGAACACTGAAGCTTTCTTT.

This chain connects TRBV27 to TRBJ2-1; 11 nucleotides agree with TRBD1. V trimming: 5 bases; J trimming: 7 bases; junction bases outside the gene matches: 7. CDR3 size: 15 residues. CDR1 and CDR2 from the germline V gene are MNHEY and SMNVEV (reference sequence). The CDR3 coding sequence is TGTGCCAGCAGTCAAGGCGGGGACAGGGGGAATGAGCAGTTCTTC. Its translation: CASSQGGDRGNEQFF.

The chain recombines TRBV5-1 with TRBJ2-3; 8 nucleotides agree with TRBD1. V shed 1 base, J shed 5 bases, and the junction held 6 bases outside the gene matches. Germline V CDR1 and CDR2: SGHRS, YFSETQ. The CDR3 sequence is 15 residues long. The CDR3 DNA sequence: TGCGCCAGCAGCTTGACAGGGGGGCAGATAGATACGCAGTATTTT. Its protein is CASSLTGGQIDTQYF.

The chain combines TRBV6-6 with TRBJ1-3, with unresolved D. The V end lost 7 bases, the J end lost 2 bases, and 15 bases lay between the germline ends. The CDR3 spans 15 residues. In germline, CDR1 is MNHNY, CDR2 SVGAGI (reference sequence). As DNA, the CDR3 is TGTGCCAGCACCCGCACCACCTTGGCTGGAAACACCATATATTTT. Amino acids: CASTRTTLAGNTIYF.

Worth noting for this clone: The same CDR3 can be traced to other DNA sequences in this sample. The J gene is TRBJ2-5, the V gene TRBV7-9; D is undetermined. CDR3 length equals 12 residues. V lost 1 base, J lost 5 bases, and 5 bases lay in between. CDR1 and CDR2 (germline): SEHNR, FQNEAQ (reference sequence). The CDR3 region has the DNA TGTGCCAGCAGCTTAGTAAGTGAGACCCAGTACTTC. Encoded protein: CASSLVSETQYF.

The V call is TRBV18, the J call TRBJ1-5; D is perhaps TRBD1 (6 bases). CDR3 size: 15 residues. Trimming shortened V by 4 bases and J by 5 bases, and 15 bases separated the two germline ends. Germline values: CDR1 KGHSH, CDR2 LQKENI. The CDR3 DNA is TGTGCCAGCTCACAAGAACAGGGAGGGGATCAGCCCCAGCATTTT. Translated, it gives CASSQEQGGDQPQHF.

This clone has more than one count but fewer than ten. This chain joins TRBV11-3 and TRBJ1-1; TRBD1 might be the D (5 bases). The CDR3 runs to 14 residues. The V gene lost 0 bases and the J gene lost 3 bases, with 8 bases spanning the gap. The V gene's germline CDR1 is SGHNT and CDR2 YENEEA. The DNA for the CDR3 is TGTGCCAGCAGCTTAGATGAAGGGGACACTGAAGCTTTCTTT. As protein: CASSLDEGDTEAFF.

The rearrangement uses TRBV13 and TRBJ2-7; 7 bases match TRBD1. The CDR3 is 12 residues long. With V trimmed by 5 bases and J by 4 bases, 2 bases remained unmatched. Germline-derived CDR1 and CDR2 are PRHDT and FYEKMQ (reference sequence). CDR3 DNA sequence: TGTGCCAGCAGCGCGGACAGGTACGAGCAGTACTTC. Its protein is CASSADRYEQYF.

The chain combines TRBV10-3 with TRBJ1-2, with 8 bases matching TRBD1. CDR1 and CDR2 (germline): ENHRY, SYGVKD. The V and J ends lost 0 bases and 3 bases, in that order; junction bases with no gene match: 9. CDR3 length equals 17 residues. DNA for the CDR3: TGTGCCATCAGTGAGTCCGGACAGGGCAGCGTTGACTATGGCTACACCTTC. As protein: CAISESGQGSVDYGYTF.

The chain uses TRBV15 and TRBJ1-2; D unclear. V gave up 0 bases and J gave up 8 bases, with 13 bases separating them. This CDR3 has 14 residues. The V gene's germline CDR1 is LNHNV and CDR2 YYDKDF (reference sequence). The CDR3 coding sequence is TGTGCCACCAGCAGAGATTTGGTAACGAGGGGCTACACCTTC. It translates to CATSRDLVTRGYTF.

This clone was observed a single time. V gene TRBV5-4 combines with J gene TRBJ2-2; D is possibly TRBD1 (6 bases). Germline V gene lookup returns CDR1 SGHNT and CDR2 YYREEE (reference sequence). The V gene lost 1 base and the J gene lost 1 base, with 11 bases spanning the gap. The CDR3 sequence is 16 residues long. The CDR3 nucleotides are TGTGCCAGCAGCTTGTCGGGACATGGGAACACCGGGGAGCTGTTTTTT. It translates to CASSLSGHGNTGELFF.

The chain joins TRBV7-2 to TRBJ2-3; 8 bases are a match to TRBD2. Trimming took 1 base from V and 6 from J; bases not matched to a gene: 9. Germline V gives CDR1 SGHTA, CDR2 FQGNSA. This CDR3 comprises 16 residues. In DNA, the CDR3 is TGTGCCAGCAGCTTAGTAGTGGCGGGGGGACGGGATACGCAGTATTTT. It translates to CASSLVVAGGRDTQYF.

V usage is TRBV27 and J usage is TRBJ1-2, with D hard to call. The CDR3 length is 18 residues. Germline CDR1 MNHEY, CDR2 SMNVEV (reference sequence). V was clipped by 1 base and J by 4 bases, with 22 bases between them. The DNA for the CDR3 is TGTGCCAGCAGTTTATGGCCACCGACGAGCGGGGATTTCTATGGCTACACCTTC. Amino acids: CASSLWPPTSGDFYGYTF.

This chain joins TRBV6-1 and TRBJ1-3; TRBD1 matches 9 bases. CDR3 length: 13 residues. Germline values: CDR1 MNHNS, CDR2 SASEGT. The trim removed 6 bases at V and 7 bases at J, leaving 4 bases unmatched. The CDR3: CASRAQGANTIYF. CDR3 nucleotide sequence: TGTGCCAGCAGAGCACAGGGGGCTAACACCATATATTTT.

In its sample, this clone was seen a few times. V gene TRBV7-8 combines with J gene TRBJ2-5; 8 positions match TRBD2. Germline loops: CDR1 SGHVS, CDR2 FQNEAQ. The V segment lost 4 bases and the J segment 1 base; nucleotides outside the gene matches: 5. The CDR3 is 15 residues long. CDR3 DNA: TGTGCCAGCAGCTCGGGGGGGATCAGCCAAGAGACCCAGTACTTC. Amino acid sequence: CASSSGGISQETQYF.

The chain joins TRBV5-6 to TRBJ2-1; tentative D call: TRBD1 (5 bases). Germline assignment: CDR1 SGHDT and CDR2 YYEEEE. This CDR3 has 16 amino acids. Trimming shortened V by 3 bases and J by 0 bases, and 13 bases separated the two germline ends. CDR3 sequence: CASSYYRISSYNEQFF. Written as DNA, the CDR3 is TGTGCCAGCAGCTATTACAGGATCAGCTCCTACAATGAGCAGTTCTTC. The entire variable domain, with the rest obtained from reference TRBV5-6 and TRBJ2-1, is as follows: DAGVTQSPTHLIKTRGQQVTLRCSPKSGHDTVSWYQQALGQGPQFIFQYYEEEERQRGNFPDRFSGHQFPNYSSELNVNALLLGDSALYLCASSYYRISSYNEQFFGPGTRLTVL.

The rearrangement uses TRBV29-1 and TRBJ1-1, with D possibly matching TRBD1 (5 bases). CDR1 and CDR2 (germline): SQVTM, ANQGSEA. This CDR3 is 11 amino acids long. The V end lost 4 bases, the J end lost 4 bases, and 7 bases lay between the germline ends. Written as DNA, the CDR3 is TGCAGCGTTGTGAGGGGCACTGAAGCTTTCTTT. This translates into CSVVRGTEAFF.

The chain joins TRBV25-1 to TRBJ2-3; 9 nucleotides agree with TRBD2. CDR1 is MGHDK and CDR2 is SYGVNS in the germline V gene. There are 15 residues in the CDR3. J was trimmed by 0 bases and V by 8 bases; bases with no gene match: 6. The chain's CDR3 is CASGASGTSTDTQYF. CDR3 coding DNA: TGTGCCAGCGGGGCTAGCGGGACCAGCACAGATACGCAGTATTTT.

The chain combines TRBV19 with TRBJ2-3; D is unclear. The V end lost 6 bases, the J end lost 3 bases, and 10 bases lay between the germline ends. The CDR3 runs to 13 residues. The germline V gene has CDR1 LNHDA and CDR2 SQIVND (reference sequence). For the CDR3, the DNA is TGTGCCAGTAGCGGCTCTGGGACAGATACGCAGTATTTT. Protein: CASSGSGTDTQYF.

In this sample, this clone turned up a few times. Different DNA sequences within this sample yield the same CDR3. The chain recombines TRBV20-1 with TRBJ2-1; D gene uncertain. The CDR3 length is 11 residues. Trimming removed 5 bases from V and 7 bases from J, with 9 bases in between. Germline-derived CDR1 and CDR2 are DFQATT and SNEGSKA (reference sequence). The CDR3 DNA reads TGCAGTGCTCGACTCGAAAATGAGCAGTTCTTC. Its translation is CSARLENEQFF.

This clone is labeled as medium-sized. The V call is TRBV18, the J call TRBJ1-5; D is unresolved. Trimming cost V 6 bases and J 3 bases, with 9 bases left between them. This CDR3 is 13 amino acids long. Germline values: CDR1 KGHSH, CDR2 LQKENI. CDR3 DNA: TGTGCCAGCTCGTCAGGCGACAATCAGCCCCAGCATTTT. This translates into CASSSGDNQPQHF.

The V gene is TRBV15, the J gene TRBJ2-7; tentative D call: TRBD1 (5 bases). The CDR3 has 15 amino acids. In germline, CDR1 is LNHNV, CDR2 YYDKDF (reference sequence). V lost 1 base and J 0 bases, leaving 10 bases between the germline ends. CDR3 DNA sequence: TGTGCCACCAGCAGAGTCGGACACGGCTCCTACGAGCAGTACTTC. Amino acid sequence: CATSRVGHGSYEQYF.

In this sample, this clone turned up once. The V and J genes are TRBV2 and TRBJ1-3; no firm D call. Germline lookup yields CDR1 SNHLY and CDR2 FYNNEI. V shed 7 bases and J shed 3 bases, with 13 bases lying between them. The CDR3 consists of 14 residues. DNA of the CDR3: TGTGCCAGCATGAGCGGGTCGGGTGGAAACACCATATATTTT. Translating gives CASMSGSGGNTIYF.

The rearrangement joins TRBV19 to TRBJ1-6, with no clear D. CDR3 length equals 15 residues. Trimming removed 6 bases at V and 4 bases at J, with 13 bases between. Germline values: CDR1 LNHDA, CDR2 SQIVND (reference sequence). CDR3: CASRESGGYNSPLHF. The DNA of the CDR3 is TGTGCCAGTAGGGAAAGTGGCGGGTATAATTCACCCCTCCACTTT.

The gene calls are TRBV6-1 and TRBJ2-3, with a weak D call TRBD1 (6 bases). This CDR3 contains 14 residues. Trimming removed 4 bases from V and 5 bases from J, with 13 bases in between. Germline CDR1 and CDR2: MNHNS and SASEGT. CDR3 DNA: TGTGCCAGCAGTGGACAACAGGGAGTAGATACGCAGTATTTT. Translating gives CASSGQQGVDTQYF.

The chain combines TRBV7-9 with TRBJ1-3; D remains unclear. The CDR3 has 15 amino acids. The V gene lost 5 bases and the J gene lost 4 bases, with 15 bases spanning the gap. CDR1 is SEHNR, CDR2 FQNEAQ, per germline (reference sequence). DNA for the CDR3: TGTGCCAGCAGCCCTCGACTCAGAACAGGAAACACCATATATTTT. Protein product: CASSPRLRTGNTIYF.